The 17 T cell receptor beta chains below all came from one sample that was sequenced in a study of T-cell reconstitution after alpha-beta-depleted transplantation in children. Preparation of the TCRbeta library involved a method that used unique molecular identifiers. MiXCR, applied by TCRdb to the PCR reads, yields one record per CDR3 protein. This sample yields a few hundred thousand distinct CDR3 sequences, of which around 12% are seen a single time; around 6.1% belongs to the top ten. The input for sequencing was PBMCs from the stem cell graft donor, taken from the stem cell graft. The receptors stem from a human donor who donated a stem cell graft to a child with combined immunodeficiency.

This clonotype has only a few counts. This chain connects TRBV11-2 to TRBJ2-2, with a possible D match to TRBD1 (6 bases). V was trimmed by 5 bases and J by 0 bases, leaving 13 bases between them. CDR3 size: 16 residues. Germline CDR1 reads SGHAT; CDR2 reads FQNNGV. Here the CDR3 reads CASSPRDKANTGELFF. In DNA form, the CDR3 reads TGTGCCAGCAGCCCACGGGACAAAGCGAACACCGGGGAGCTGTTTTTT. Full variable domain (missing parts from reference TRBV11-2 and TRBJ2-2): EAGVAQSPRYKIIEKRQSVAFWCNPISGHATLYWYQQILGQGPKLLIQFQNNGVVDDSQLPKDRFSAERLKGVDSTLKIQPAKLEDSAVYLCASSPRDKANTGELFFGEGSRLTVL.

The CDR3 nucleotides read TGTGCCAGCAGTTTAGGCCAGCTTGAGCAGTTCTTC. Encoded protein: CASSLGQLEQFF. The chain carries TRBV6-2 or TRBV6-3 and TRBJ2-1; D remains ambiguous. CDR1 is MNHEY, CDR2 SVGEGT, per germline. Between the trimmed V and J ends, which lost 4 bases and 9 bases, there was a span of 10 bases. The length of the CDR3 is 12 residues.

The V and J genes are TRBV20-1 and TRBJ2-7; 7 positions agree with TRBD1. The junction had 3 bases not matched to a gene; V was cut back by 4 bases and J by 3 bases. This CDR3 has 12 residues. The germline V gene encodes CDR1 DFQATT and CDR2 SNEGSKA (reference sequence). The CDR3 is CSATRDSYEQYF. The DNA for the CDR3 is TGCAGTGCTACCCGGGACAGCTACGAGCAGTACTTC.

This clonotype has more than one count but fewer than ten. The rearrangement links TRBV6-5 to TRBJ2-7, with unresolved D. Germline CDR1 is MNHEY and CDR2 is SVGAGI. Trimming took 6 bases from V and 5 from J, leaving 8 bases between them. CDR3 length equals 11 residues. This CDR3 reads CASRALNEQYF. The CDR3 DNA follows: TGTGCCAGCAGGGCGCTCAACGAGCAGTACTTC.

The chain's CDR3 is CASSTGQGHNNEQFF. DNA for the CDR3: TGTGCCAGCAGCACGGGACAGGGGCACAACAATGAGCAGTTCTTC. This sequence joins TRBV7-2 and TRBJ2-1; 10 nucleotides agree with TRBD1. V was clipped by 5 bases and J by 5 bases; unmatched bases: 6. CDR3 length: 15 amino acids. The V gene's germline CDR1 is SGHTA and CDR2 FQGNSA.

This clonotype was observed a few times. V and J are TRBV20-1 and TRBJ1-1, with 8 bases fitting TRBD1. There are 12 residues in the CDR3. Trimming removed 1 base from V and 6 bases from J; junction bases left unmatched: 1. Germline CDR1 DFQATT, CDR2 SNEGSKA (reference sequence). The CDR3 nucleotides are TGCAGTGCTAGAGCACAGGGGGCTGAAGCTTTCTTT. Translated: CSARAQGAEAFF.

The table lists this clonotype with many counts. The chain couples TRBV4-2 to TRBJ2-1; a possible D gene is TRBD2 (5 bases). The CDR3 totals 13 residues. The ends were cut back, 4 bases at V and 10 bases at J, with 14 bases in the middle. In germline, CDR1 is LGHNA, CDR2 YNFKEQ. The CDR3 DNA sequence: TGTGCCAGCAGCCTTCAGGTTGGGGAGGAGCAGTTCTTC. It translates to CASSLQVGEEQFF.

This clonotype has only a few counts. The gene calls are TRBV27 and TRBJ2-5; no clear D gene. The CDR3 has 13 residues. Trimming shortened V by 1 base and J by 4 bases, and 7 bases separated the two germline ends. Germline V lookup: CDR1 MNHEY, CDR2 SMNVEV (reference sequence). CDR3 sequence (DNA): TGTGCCAGCAGTTTATGGCAGACAGAGACCCAGTACTTC. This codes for CASSLWQTETQYF.

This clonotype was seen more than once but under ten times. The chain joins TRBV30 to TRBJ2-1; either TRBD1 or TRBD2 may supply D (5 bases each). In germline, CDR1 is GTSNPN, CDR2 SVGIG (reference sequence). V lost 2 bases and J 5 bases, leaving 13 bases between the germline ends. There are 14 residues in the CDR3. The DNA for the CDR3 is TGTGCCTGGAGTCTAGGGGACGTCAACAATGAGCAGTTCTTC. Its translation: CAWSLGDVNNEQFF.

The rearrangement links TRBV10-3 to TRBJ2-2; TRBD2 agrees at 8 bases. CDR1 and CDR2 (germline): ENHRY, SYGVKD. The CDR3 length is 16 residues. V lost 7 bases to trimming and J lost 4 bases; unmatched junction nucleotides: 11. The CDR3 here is CAITTRAGGGTGELFF. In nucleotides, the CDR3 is TGTGCCATCACCACTCGCGCGGGAGGTGGCACCGGGGAGCTGTTTTTT.

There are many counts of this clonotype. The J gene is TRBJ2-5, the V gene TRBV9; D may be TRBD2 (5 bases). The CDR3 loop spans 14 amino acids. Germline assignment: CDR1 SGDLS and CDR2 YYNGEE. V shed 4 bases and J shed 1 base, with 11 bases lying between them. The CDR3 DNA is TGTGCCAGCAGCCCCCGGGATCGCCAAGAGACCCAGTACTTC. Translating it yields CASSPRDRQETQYF.

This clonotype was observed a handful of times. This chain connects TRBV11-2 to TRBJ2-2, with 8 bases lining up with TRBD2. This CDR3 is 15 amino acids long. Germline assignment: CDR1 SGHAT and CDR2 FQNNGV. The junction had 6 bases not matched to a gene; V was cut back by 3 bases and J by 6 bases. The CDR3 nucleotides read TGTGCCAGCAGCTTTCTAGCGGGTGGCGCCGGGGAGCTGTTTTTT. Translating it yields CASSFLAGGAGELFF. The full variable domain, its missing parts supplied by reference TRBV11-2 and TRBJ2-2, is EAGVAQSPRYKIIEKRQSVAFWCNPISGHATLYWYQQILGQGPKLLIQFQNNGVVDDSQLPKDRFSAERLKGVDSTLKIQPAKLEDSAVYLCASSFLAGGAGELFFGEGSRLTVL.

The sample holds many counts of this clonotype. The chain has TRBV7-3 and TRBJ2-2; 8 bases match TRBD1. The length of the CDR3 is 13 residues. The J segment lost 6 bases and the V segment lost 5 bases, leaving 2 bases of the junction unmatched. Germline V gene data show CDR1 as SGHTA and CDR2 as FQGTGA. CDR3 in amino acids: CASSPQGAGELFF. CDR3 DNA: TGTGCCAGCAGCCCACAGGGGGCCGGGGAGCTGTTTTTT.

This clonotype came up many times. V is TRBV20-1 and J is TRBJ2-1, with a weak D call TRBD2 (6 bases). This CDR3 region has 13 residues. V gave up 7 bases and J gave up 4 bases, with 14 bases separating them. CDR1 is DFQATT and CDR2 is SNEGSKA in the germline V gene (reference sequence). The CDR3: CSGIAESYNEQFF. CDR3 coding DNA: TGCAGTGGGATAGCGGAGTCTTACAATGAGCAGTTCTTC.

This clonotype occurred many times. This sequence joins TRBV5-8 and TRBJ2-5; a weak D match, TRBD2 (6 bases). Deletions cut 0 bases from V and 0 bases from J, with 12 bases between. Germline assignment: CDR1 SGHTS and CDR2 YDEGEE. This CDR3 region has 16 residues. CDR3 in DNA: TGTGCCAGCAGCTTGGGCCTAGCGAAATACCAAGAGACCCAGTACTTC. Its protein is CASSLGLAKYQETQYF.

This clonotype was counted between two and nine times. In DNA, the CDR3 is TGTGCCAGCAGTTTATCGACAGGGTATGAGCAGTTCTTC. It translates to CASSLSTGYEQFF. This sequence joins TRBV28 and TRBJ2-1; 7 bases align to TRBD1. The length of the CDR3 is 13 residues. Germline V gives CDR1 MDHEN, CDR2 SYDVKM. Trimming removed 1 base from V and 8 bases from J; junction bases left unmatched: 2.

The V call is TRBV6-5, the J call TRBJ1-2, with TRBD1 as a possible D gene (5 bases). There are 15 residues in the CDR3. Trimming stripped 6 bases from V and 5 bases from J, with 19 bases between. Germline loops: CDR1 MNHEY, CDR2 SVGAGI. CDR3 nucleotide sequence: TGTGCCAGCAGATCCGGGGGTGTGGGGGGATATGGCTACACCTTC. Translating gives CASRSGGVGGYGYTF.